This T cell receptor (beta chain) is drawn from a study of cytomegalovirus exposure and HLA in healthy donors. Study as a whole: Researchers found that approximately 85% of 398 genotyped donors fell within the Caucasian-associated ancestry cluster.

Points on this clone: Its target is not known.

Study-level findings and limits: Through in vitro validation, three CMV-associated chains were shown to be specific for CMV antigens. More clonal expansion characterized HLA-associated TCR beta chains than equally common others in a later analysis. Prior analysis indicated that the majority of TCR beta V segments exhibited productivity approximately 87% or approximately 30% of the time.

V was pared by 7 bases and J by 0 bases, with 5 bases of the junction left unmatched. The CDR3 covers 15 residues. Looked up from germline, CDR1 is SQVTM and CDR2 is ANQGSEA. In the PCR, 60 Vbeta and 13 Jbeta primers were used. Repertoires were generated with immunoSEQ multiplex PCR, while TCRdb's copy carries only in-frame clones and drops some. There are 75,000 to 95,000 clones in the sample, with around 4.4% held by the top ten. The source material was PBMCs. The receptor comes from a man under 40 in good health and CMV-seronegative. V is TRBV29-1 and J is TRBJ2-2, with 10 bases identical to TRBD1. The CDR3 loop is CSAAGTGANTGELFF. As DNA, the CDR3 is TGCAGCGCTGCTGGGACAGGGGCGAACACCGGGGAGCTGTTTTTT.